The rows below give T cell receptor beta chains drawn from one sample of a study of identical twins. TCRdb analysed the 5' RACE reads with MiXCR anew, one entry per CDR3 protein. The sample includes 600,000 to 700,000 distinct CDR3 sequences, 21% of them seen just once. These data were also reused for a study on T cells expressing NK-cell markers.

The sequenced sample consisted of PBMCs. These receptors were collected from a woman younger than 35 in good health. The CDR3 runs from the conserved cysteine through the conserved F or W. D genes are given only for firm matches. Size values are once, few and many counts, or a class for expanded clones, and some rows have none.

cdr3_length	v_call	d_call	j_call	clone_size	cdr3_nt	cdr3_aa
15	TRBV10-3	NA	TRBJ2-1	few	TGTGCCATCAGTGAGAGAGGTGGGGACTACAATGAGCAGTTCTTC	CAISERGGDYNEQFF
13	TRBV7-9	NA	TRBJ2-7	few	TGTGCCAGCGCCTATAGCGGCTCCTACGAGCAGTACTTC	CASAYSGSYEQYF
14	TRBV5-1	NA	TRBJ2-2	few	TGCGCCAGCAGCACAGGGACATACACCGGGGAGCTGTTTTTT	CASSTGTYTGELFF
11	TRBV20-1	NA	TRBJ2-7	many	TGCAGTGCTAGAACAGGGTACGAGCAGTACTTC	CSARTGYEQYF
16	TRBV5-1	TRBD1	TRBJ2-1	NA	TGCGCCAGCAGCCCTCGAGGACAGGGAAAGGGCAATGAGCAGTTCTTC	CASSPRGQGKGNEQFF
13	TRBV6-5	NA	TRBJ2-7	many	TGTGCCAGCAGTTACGGCAAATCCTACGAGCAGTACTTC	CASSYGKSYEQYF
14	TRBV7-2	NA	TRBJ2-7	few	TGTGCCAGCAGCTTAAACAGTGCTTCCTACGAGCAGTACTTC	CASSLNSASYEQYF
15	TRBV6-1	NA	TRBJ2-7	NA	TGTGCCAGCACCATAGGGGGACAAAACTCCTACGAGCAGTACTTC	CASTIGGQNSYEQYF
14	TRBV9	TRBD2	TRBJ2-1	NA	TGTGCCAGCAGCGTAGGGACTAGCCACAATGAGCAGTTCTTC	CASSVGTSHNEQFF
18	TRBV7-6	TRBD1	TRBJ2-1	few	TGTGCCAGCAGCACCATCCCCATCGGTGGGACAGAATACAATGAGCAGTTCTTC	CASSTIPIGGTEYNEQFF
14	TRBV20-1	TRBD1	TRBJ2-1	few	TGCAGTGCTGACCGACAGGGGAGGTACAATGAGCAGTTCTTC	CSADRQGRYNEQFF
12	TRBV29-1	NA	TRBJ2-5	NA	TGCAGCGTTAACGGGGGCCAAGAGACCCAGTACTTC	CSVNGGQETQYF
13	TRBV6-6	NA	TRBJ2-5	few	TGTGCCAGCAGTTACTTGAGTCAAGAGACCCAGTACTTC	CASSYLSQETQYF
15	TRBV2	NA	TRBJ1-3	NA	TGTGCCAGCAGTGAAGCGATCGGGGGCGCGAACACCATATATTTT	CASSEAIGGANTIYF
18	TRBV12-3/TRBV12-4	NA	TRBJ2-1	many	TGTGCCAGCAGCCTGGCCTCCGGGGGCCGAAGCTCCTACAATGAGCAGTTCTTC	CASSLASGGRSSYNEQFF
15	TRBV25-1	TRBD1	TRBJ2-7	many	TGTGCCAGCAGTGACTCCGGGACAGGGGTTTACGAGCAGTACTTC	CASSDSGTGVYEQYF
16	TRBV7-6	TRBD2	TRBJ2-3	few	TGTGCCAGCAGCTCCCAGACTAGCGGGGGGGCAGATACGCAGTATTTT	CASSSQTSGGADTQYF
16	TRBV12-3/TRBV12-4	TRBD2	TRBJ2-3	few	TGTGCCAGCAGTTTACTAGCGGGAGGGTTCACAGATACGCAGTATTTT	CASSLLAGGFTDTQYF
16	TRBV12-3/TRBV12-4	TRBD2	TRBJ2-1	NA	TGTGCCAGCAGTTGGGGGACGGGAGGAACCTACAATGAGCAGTTCTTC	CASSWGTGGTYNEQFF
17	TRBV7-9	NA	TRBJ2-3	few	TGTGCCAGCAGCTTCGGCCGTATGAGGGAGAGCACAGATACGCAGTATTTT	CASSFGRMRESTDTQYF
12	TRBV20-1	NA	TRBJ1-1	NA	TGCAGTGCTAGAGATCGTGCGCGCGGGGCTTTCTTT	CSARDRARGAFF
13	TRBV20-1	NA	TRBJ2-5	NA	TGCAGTGCTAGTGAGACTTTCCAAGAGACCCAGTACTTC	CSASETFQETQYF
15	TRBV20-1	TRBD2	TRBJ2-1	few	TGCAGTGCTAGGGTTAGCGGGAGGACCTACAATGAGCAGTTCTTC	CSARVSGRTYNEQFF
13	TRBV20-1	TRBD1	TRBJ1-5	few	TGCAGTGCAACCCAGGGGGCGGAACAGCCCCAGCATTTT	CSATQGAEQPQHF
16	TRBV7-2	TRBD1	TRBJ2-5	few	TGTGCCAGCAGCTACGGCTCCGGACAGGGCCAAGAGACCCAGTACTTC	CASSYGSGQGQETQYF
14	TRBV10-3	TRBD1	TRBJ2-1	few	TGTGCCATCAGTGATAGGGACAGTGCCAATGAGCAGTTCTTC	CAISDRDSANEQFF
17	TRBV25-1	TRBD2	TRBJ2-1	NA	TGTGCCAGCAGTCCGCGGACTAGCGGGGGATCCTACAATGAGCAGTTCTTC	CASSPRTSGGSYNEQFF
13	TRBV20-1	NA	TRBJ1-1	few	TGCAGTGCTATGAGTCCAGGGAACACTGAAGCTTTCTTT	CSAMSPGNTEAFF
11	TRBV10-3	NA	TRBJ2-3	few	TGTGCCATCAGTGAGTCGTCTACGCAGTATTTT	CAISESSTQYF
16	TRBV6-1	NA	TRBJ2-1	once	TGTGCCAGCAACCCGGGACGGACTATATTACAAAATGAGCAGTTCTTC	CASNPGRTILQNEQFF
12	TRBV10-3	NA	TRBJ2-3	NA	TGTGCCATCAGTGACACCACAGATACGCAGTATTTT	CAISDTTDTQYF
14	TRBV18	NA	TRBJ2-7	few	TGTGCCAGCTCATCCGGGACAAAGACCTACGAGCAGTACTTC	CASSSGTKTYEQYF
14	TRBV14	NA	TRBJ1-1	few	TGTGCCAGCAGCCAAGGGCCCACGAACACTGAAGCTTTCTTT	CASSQGPTNTEAFF
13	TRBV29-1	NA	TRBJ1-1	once	TGCAGCGTTATTACAGGGTCTGAAGCTGAAGCTTTCTTT	CSVITGSEAEAFF
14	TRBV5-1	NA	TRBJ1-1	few	TGCGCCAGCAGCTTAGTGTGGGAGAACACTGAAGCTTTCTTT	CASSLVWENTEAFF
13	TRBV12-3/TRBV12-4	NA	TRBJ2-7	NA	TGTGCCAGCAGTTTAGGACAGGCGCACGAGCAGTACTTC	CASSLGQAHEQYF
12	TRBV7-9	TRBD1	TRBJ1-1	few	TGTGCCACAGGGGGGGCTTACACTGAAGCTTTCTTT	CATGGAYTEAFF
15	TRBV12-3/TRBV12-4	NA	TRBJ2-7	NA	TGTGCCAGCAGCTCCGGTGGTGGTGGCTCCTACGAGCAGTACTTC	CASSSGGGGSYEQYF
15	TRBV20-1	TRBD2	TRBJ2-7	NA	TGCAGTGTAGAGGGACTAGCGCGGAACCCTCGCGAGCAGTACTTC	CSVEGLARNPREQYF
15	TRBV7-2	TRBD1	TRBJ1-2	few	TGTGCCAGCAGCTATCGACAGGGGACGGACTATGGCTACACCTTC	CASSYRQGTDYGYTF
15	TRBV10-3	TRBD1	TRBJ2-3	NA	TGTGCCATCAGACCCGGGACAGTCCTTCGGGGTACGCAGTATTTT	CAIRPGTVLRGTQYF
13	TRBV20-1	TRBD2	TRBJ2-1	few	TGCAGTGCTGAACCCGGGACTAGGAATGAGCAGTTCTTC	CSAEPGTRNEQFF